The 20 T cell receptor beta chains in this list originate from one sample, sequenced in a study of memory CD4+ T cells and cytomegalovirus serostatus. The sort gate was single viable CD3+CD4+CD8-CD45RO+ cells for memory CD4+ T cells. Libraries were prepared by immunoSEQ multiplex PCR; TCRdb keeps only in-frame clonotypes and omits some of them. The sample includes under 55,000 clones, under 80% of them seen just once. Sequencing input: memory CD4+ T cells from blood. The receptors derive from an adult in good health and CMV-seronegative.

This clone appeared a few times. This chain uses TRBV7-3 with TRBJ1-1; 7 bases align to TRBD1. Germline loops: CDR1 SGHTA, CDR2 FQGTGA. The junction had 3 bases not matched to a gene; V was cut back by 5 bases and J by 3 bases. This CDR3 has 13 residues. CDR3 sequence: CASSTQGDTEAFF. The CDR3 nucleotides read TGTGCCAGCAGCACTCAGGGGGACACTGAAGCTTTCTTT. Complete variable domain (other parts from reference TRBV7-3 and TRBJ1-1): GAGVSQTPSNKVTEKGKYVELRCDPISGHTALYWYRQSLGQGPEFLIYFQGTGAADDSGLPNDRFFAVRPEGSVSTLKIQRTERGDSAVYLCASSTQGDTEAFFGQGTRLTVV.

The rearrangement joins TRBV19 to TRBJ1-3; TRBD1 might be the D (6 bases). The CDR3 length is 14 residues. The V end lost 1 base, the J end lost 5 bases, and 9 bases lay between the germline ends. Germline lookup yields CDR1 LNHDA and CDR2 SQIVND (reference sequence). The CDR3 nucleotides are TGTGCCAGTAGTATAGTCGGGGGCCGAAACACCATATATTTT. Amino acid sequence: CASSIVGGRNTIYF.

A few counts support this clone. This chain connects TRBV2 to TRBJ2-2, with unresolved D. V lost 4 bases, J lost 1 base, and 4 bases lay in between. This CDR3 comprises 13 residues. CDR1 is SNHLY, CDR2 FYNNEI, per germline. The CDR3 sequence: CASSARNTGELFF. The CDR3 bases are TGTGCCAGCAGTGCGCGGAACACCGGGGAGCTGTTTTTT.

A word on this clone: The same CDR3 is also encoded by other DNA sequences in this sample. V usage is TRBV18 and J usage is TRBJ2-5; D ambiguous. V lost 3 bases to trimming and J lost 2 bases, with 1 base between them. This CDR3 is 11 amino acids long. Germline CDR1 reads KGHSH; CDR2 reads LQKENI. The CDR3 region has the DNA TGTGCCAGCTCACCGCAAGAGACCCAGTACTTC. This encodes CASSPQETQYF.

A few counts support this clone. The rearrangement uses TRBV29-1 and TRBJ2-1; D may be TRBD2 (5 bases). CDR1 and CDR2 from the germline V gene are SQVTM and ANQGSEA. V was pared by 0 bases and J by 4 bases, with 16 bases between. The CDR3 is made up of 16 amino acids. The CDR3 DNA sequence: TGCAGCGTTGAAGATAGATCGGCTAGCCCTTACAATGAGCAGTTCTTC. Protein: CSVEDRSASPYNEQFF.

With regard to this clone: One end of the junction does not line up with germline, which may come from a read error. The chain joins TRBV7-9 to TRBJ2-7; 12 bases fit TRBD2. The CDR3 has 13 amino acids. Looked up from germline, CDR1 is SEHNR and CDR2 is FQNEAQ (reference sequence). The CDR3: CASSFSTSGSLSF. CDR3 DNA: TGTGCCAGCAGCTTCTCGACTAGCGGGAGTTTATCCTTC.

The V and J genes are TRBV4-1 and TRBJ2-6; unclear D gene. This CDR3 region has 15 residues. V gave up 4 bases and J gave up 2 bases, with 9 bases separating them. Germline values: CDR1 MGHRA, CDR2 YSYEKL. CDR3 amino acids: CASSRDTAGANVLTF. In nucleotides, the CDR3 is TGCGCCAGCAGCCGCGACACCGCTGGGGCCAACGTCCTGACTTTC.

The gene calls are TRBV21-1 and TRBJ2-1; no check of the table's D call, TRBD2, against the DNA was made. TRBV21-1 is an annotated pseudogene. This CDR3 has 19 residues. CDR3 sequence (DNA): TGTGCCAGCAGCAAAGGGGCCCCTAGCGGTAGTTTCTCCTACAATGAGCAGTTCTTC. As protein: CASSKGAPSGSFSYNEQFF.

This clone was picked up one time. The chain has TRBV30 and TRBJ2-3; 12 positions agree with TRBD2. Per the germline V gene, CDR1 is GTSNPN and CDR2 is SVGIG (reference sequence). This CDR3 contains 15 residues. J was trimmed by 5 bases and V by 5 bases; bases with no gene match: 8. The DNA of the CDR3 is TGTGCCTGGGAATCTAGCGGGAGGGCCAGAGATACGCAGTATTTT. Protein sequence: CAWESSGRARDTQYF.

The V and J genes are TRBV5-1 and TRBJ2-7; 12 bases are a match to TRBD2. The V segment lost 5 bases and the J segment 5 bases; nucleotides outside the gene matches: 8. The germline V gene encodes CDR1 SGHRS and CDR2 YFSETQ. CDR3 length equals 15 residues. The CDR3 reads CASRPSGRAVNEQYF. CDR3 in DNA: TGCGCCAGCAGACCTAGCGGGAGGGCTGTGAACGAGCAGTACTTC.

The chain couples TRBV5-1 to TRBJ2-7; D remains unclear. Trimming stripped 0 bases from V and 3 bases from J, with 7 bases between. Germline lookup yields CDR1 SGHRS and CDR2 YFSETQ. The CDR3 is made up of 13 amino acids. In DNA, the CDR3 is TGCGCCAGCAGCTTGGAACTATTCTACGAGCAGTACTTC. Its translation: CASSLELFYEQYF.

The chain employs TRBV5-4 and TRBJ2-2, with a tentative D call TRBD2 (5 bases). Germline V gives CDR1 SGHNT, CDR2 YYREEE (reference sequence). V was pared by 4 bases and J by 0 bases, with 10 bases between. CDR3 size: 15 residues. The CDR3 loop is CASSPSPSNTGELFF. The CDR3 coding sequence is TGTGCCAGCAGCCCTAGCCCCTCGAACACCGGGGAGCTGTTTTTT.

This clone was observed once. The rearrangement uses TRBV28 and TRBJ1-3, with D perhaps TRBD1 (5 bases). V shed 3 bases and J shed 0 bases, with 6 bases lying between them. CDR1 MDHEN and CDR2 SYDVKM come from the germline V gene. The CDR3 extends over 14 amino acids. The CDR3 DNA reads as TGTGCCAGCAGTTTGCAGGGCTCTGGAAACACCATATATTTT. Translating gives CASSLQGSGNTIYF.

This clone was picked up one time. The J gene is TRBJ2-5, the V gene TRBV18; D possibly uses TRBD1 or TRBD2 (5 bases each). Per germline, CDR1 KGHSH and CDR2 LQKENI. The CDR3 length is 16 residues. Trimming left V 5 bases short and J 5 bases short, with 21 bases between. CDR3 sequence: CASSSLRDGGQETQYF. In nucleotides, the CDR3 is TGTGCCAGCTCATCGCTCCGGGACGGTGGGCAGGAGACCCAGTACTTC.

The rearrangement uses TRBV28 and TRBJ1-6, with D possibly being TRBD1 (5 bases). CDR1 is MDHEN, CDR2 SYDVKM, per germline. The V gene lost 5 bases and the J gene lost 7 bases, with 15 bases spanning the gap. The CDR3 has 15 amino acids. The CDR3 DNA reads TGTGCCAGCAGTCTCCAATCCGGGGCAAATTCACCCCTCCACTTT. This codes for CASSLQSGANSPLHF.

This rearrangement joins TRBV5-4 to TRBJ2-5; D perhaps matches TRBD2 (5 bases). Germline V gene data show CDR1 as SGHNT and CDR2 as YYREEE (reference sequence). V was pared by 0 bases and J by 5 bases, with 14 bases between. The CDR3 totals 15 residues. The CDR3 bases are TGTGCCAGCAGCTTGGCCGTGAGGGTTGGGGAGACCCAGTACTTC. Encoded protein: CASSLAVRVGETQYF. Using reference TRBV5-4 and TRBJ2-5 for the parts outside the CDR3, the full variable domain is ETGVTQSPTHLIKTRGQQVTLRCSSQSGHNTVSWYQQALGQGPQFIFQYYREEENGRGNFPPRFSGLQFPNYSSELNVNALELDDSALYLCASSLAVRVGETQYFGPGTRLLVL.

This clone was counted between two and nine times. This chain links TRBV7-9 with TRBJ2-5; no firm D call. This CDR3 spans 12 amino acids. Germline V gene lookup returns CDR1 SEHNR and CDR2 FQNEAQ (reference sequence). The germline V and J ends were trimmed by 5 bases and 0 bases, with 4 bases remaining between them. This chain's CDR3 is CASSPDQETQYF. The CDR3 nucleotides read TGTGCCAGCAGCCCGGACCAAGAGACCCAGTACTTC.

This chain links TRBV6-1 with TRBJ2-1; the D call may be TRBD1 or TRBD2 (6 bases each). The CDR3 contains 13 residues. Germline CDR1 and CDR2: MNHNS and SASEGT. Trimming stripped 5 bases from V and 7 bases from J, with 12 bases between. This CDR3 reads CASSLPGANEQFF. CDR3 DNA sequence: TGTGCCAGCAGTCTTCCGGGGGCAAATGAGCAGTTCTTC.

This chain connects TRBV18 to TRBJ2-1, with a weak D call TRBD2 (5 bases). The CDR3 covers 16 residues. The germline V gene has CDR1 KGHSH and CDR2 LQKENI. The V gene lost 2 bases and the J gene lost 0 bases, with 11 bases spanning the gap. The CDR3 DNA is TGTGCCAGCTCACCAAGGATGGGGAGCTCCTACAATGAGCAGTTCTTC. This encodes CASSPRMGSSYNEQFF.

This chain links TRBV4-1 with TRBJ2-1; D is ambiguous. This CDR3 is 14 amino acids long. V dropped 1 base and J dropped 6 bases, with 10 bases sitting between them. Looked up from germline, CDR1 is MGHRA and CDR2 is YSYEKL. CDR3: CASSQGAIRNEQFF. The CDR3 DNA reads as TGCGCCAGCAGCCAAGGGGCCATACGCAATGAGCAGTTCTTC.